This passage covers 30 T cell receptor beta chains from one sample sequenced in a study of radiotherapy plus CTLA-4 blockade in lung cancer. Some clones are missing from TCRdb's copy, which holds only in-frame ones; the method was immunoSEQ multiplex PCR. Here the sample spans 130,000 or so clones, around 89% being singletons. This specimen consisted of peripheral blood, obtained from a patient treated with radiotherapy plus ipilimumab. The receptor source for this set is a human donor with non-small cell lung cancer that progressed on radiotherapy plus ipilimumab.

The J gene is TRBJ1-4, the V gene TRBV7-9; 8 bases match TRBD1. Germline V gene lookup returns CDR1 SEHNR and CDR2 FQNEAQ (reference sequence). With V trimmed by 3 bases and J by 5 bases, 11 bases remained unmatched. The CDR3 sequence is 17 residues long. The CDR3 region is CASSLSIGQGANEKLFF. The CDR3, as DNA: TGTGCCAGCAGCTTGAGTATAGGACAGGGAGCAAATGAAAAACTGTTTTTT.

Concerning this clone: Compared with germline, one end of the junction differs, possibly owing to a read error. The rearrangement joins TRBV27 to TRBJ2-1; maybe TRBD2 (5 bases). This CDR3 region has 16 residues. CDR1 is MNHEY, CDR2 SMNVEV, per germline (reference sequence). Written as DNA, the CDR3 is TGTGCCAGCGGTTTACGTGGAGGACTCTCCTACAATGAGCAGTTCTTC. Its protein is CASGLRGGLSYNEQFF.

The CDR3 sequence is CAWSGGWTYTF. CDR3 in DNA: TGTGCCTGGAGCGGGGGGTGGACCTACACCTTC. The chain carries TRBV30 and TRBJ1-2; D is possibly TRBD1 (5 bases). Trimming stripped 3 bases from V and 10 bases from J, with 12 bases between. The germline V gene has CDR1 GTSNPN and CDR2 SVGIG (reference sequence). CDR3 length: 11 amino acids. Full variable domain (outside the CDR3, taken from reference TRBV30 and TRBJ1-2): SQTIHQWPATLVQPVGSPLSLECTVEGTSNPNLYWYRQAAGRGLQLLFYSVGIGQISSEVPQNLSASRPQDRQFILSSKKLLLSDSGFYLCAWSGGWTYTFGSGTRLTVV.

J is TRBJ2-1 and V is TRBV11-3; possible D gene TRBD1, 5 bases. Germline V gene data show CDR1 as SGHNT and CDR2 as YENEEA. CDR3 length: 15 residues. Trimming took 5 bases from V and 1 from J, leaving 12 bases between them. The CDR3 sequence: CASSRSRESYNEQFF. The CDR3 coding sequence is TGTGCCAGCAGCCGCTCCAGGGAATCCTACAATGAGCAGTTCTTC.

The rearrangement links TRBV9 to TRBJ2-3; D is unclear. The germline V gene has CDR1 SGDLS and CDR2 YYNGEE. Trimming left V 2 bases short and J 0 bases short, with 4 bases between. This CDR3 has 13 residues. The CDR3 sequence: CASSVSSTDTQYF. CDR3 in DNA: TGTGCCAGCAGCGTCTCTAGCACAGATACGCAGTATTTT. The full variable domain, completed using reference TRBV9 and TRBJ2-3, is DSGVTQTPKHLITATGQRVTLRCSPRSGDLSVYWYQQSLDQGLQFLIQYYNGEERAKGNILERFSAQQFPDLHSELNLSSLELGDSALYFCASSVSSTDTQYFGPGTRLTVL.

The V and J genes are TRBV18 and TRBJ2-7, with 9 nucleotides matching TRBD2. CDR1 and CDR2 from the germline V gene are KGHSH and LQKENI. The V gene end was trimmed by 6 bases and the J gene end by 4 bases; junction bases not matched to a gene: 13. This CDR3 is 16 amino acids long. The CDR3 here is CASSPLDLAGVYEQYF. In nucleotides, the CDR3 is TGTGCCAGCTCGCCGTTAGATTTAGCGGGGGTTTACGAGCAGTACTTC.

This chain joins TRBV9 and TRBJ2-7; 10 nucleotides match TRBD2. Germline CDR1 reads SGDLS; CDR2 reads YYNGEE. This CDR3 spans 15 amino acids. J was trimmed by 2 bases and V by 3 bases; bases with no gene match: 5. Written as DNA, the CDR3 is TGTGCCAGCAGCGCCGGACTAGCGGTGCCCTACGAGCAGTACTTC. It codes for CASSAGLAVPYEQYF.

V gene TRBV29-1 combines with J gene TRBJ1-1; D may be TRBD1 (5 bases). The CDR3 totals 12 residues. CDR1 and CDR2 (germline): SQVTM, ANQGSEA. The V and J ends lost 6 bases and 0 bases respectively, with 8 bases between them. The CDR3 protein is CSVQVMNTEAFF. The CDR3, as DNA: TGCAGCGTACAGGTTATGAACACTGAAGCTTTCTTT.

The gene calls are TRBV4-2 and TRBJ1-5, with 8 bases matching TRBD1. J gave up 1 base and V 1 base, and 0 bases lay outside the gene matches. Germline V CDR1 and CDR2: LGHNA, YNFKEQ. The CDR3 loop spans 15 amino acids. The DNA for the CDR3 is TGTGCCAGCAGCCAAGGGACAGGGAGCAATCAGCCCCAGCATTTT. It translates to CASSQGTGSNQPQHF.

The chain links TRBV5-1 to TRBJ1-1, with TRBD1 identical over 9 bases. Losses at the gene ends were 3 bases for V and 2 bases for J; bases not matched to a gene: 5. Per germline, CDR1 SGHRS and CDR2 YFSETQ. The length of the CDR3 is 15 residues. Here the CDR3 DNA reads TGCGCCAGCAGCTGGACAGGGGTCCGAAACACTGAAGCTTTCTTT. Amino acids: CASSWTGVRNTEAFF.

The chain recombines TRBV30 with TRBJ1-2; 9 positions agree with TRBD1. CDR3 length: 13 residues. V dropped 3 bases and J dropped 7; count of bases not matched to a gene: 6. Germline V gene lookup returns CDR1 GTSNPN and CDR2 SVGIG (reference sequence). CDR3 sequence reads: CAWRTQGAVGYTF. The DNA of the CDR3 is TGTGCCTGGAGGACACAGGGGGCGGTTGGCTACACCTTC.

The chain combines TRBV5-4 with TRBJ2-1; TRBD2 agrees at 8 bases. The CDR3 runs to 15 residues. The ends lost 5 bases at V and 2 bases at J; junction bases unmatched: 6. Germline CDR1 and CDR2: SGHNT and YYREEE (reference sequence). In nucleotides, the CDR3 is TGTGCCAGCAGGCCCGAGCGGGAGACCTACAATGAGCAGTTCTTC. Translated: CASRPERETYNEQFF.

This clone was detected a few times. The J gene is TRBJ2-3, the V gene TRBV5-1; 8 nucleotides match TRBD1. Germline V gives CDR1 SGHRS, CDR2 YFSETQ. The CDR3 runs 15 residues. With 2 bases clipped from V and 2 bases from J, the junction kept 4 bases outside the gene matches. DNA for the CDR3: TGCGCCAGCAGCTTAGGGACAGGAATCACAGATACGCAGTATTTT. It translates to CASSLGTGITDTQYF.

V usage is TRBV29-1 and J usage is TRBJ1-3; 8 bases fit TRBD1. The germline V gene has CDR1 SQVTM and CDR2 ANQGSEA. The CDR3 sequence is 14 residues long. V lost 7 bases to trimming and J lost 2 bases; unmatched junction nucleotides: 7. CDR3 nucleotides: TGCAGCGCCCGAGGACAGGGTCCTGGAAACACCATATATTTT. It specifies CSARGQGPGNTIYF.

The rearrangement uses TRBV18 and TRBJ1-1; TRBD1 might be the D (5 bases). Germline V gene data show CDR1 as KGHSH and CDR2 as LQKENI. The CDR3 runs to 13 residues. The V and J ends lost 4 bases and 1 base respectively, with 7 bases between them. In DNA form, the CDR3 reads TGTGCCAGCTCACTGACAGAGAACACTGAAGCTTTCTTT. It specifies CASSLTENTEAFF.

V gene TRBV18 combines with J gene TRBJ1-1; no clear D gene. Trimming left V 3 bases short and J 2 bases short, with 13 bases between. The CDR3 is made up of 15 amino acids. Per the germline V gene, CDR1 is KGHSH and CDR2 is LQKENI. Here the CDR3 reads CASSPPPLVNTEAFF. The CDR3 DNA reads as TGTGCCAGCTCACCGCCGCCACTAGTAAACACTGAAGCTTTCTTT.

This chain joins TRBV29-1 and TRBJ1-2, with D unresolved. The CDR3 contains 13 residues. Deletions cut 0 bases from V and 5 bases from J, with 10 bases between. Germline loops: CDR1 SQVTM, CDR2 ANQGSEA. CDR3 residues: CSVEDRTFYGYTF. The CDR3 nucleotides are TGCAGCGTTGAAGATCGTACCTTTTATGGCTACACCTTC.

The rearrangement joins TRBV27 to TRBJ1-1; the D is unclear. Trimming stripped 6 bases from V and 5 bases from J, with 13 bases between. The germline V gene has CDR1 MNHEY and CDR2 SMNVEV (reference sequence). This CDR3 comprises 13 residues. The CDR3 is CASRVTKGTEAFF. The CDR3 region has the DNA TGTGCCAGCAGAGTAACAAAAGGGACTGAAGCTTTCTTT.

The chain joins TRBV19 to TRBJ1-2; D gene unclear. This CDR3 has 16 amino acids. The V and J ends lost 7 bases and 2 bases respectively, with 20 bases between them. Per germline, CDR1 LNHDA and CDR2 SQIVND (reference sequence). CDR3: CASISPGRAGNYGYTF. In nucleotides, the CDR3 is TGTGCCAGTATCTCCCCCGGACGGGCCGGGAACTATGGCTACACCTTC.

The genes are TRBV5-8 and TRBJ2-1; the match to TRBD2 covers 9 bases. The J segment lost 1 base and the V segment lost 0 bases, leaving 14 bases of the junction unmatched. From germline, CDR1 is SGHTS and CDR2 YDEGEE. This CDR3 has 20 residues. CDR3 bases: TGTGCCAGCAGCTTGGTGGCGACTAGCGGATCCCTTAGGTCCTACAATGAGCAGTTCTTC. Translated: CASSLVATSGSLRSYNEQFF.

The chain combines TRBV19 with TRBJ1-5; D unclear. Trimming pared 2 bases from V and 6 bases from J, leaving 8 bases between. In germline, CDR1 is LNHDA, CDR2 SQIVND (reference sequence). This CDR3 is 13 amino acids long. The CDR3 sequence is CASSITVGQPQHF. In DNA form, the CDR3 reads TGTGCCAGTAGTATAACAGTCGGTCAGCCCCAGCATTTT.

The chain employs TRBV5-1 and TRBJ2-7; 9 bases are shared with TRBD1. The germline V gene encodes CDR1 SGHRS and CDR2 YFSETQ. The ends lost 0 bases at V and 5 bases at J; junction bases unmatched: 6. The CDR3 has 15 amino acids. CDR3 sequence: CASSLVWDRVDEQYF. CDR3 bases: TGCGCCAGCAGCTTGGTTTGGGACAGGGTAGACGAGCAGTACTTC.

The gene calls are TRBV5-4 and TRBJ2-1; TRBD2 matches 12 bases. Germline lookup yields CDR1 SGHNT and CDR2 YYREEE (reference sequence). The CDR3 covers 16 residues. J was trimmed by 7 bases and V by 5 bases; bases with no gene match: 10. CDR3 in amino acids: CASSFWPSGRVNEQFF. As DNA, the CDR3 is TGTGCCAGCAGTTTTTGGCCTAGCGGGAGGGTTAATGAGCAGTTCTTC.

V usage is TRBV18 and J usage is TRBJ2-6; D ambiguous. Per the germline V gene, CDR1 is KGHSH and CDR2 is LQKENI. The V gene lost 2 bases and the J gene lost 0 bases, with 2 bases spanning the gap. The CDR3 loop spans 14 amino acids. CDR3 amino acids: CASSPGSGANVLTF. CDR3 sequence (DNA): TGTGCCAGCTCACCAGGCTCTGGGGCCAACGTCCTGACTTTC.

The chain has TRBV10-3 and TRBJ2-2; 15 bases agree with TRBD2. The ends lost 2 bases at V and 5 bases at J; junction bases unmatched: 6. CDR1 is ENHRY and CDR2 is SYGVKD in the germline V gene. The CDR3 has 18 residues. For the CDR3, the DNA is TGTGCCATCAGTGAGCCCAAAGGACTAGCGGGAGGGACCGGGGAGCTGTTTTTT. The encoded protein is CAISEPKGLAGGTGELFF.

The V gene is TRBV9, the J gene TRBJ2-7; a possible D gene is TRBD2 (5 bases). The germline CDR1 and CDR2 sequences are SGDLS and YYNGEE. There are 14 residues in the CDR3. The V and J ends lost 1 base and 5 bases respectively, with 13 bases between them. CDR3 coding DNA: TGTGCCAGCAGCGTATGGGCATCGGGGAACGAGCAGTACTTC. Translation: CASSVWASGNEQYF.

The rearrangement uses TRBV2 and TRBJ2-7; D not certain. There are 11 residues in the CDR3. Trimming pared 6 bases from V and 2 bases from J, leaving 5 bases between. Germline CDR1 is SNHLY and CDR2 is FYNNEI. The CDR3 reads CASSLTYEQYF. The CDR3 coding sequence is TGTGCCAGCAGCCTTACCTACGAGCAGTACTTC. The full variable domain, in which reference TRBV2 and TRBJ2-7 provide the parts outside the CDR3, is EPEVTQTPSHQVTQMGQEVILRCVPISNHLYFYWYRQILGQKVEFLVSFYNNEISEKSEIFDDQFSVERPDGSNFTLKIRSTKLEDSAMYFCASSLTYEQYFGPGTRLTVT.

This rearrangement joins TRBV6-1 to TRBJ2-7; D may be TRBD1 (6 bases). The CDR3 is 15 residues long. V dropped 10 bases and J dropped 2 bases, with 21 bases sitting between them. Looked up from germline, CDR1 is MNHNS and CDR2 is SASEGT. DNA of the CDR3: TGTGCCATACCAGCCGCTATGGGGGCCCCCTACGAGCAGTACTTC. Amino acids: CAIPAAMGAPYEQYF.

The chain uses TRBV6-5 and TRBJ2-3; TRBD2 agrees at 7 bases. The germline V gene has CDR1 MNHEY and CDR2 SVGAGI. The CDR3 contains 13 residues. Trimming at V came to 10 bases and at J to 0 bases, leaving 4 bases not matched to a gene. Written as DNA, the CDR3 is TGTGCCACCGGGGGACTAAGCACAGATACGCAGTATTTT. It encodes CATGGLSTDTQYF.

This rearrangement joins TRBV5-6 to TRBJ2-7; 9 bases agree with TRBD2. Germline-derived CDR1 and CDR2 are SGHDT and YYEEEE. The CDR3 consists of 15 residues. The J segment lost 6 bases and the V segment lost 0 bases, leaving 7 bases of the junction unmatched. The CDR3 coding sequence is TGTGCCAGCAGCTTGGTTGGGCGGGAGGGCCGCGAGCAGTACTTC. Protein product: CASSLVGREGREQYF.